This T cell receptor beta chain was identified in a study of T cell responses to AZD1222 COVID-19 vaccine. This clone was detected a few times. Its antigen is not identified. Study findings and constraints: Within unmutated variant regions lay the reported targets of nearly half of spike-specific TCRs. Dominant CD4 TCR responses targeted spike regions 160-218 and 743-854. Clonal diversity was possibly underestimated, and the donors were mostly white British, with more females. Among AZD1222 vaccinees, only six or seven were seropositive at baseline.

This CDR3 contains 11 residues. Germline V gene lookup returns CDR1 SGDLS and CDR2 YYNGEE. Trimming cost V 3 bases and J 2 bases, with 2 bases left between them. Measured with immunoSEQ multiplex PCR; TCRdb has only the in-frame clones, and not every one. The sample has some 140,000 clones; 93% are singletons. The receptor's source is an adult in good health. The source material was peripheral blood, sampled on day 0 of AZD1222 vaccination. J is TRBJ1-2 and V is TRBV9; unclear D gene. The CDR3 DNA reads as TGTGCCAGCAGCGCCAACTATGGCTACACCTTC. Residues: CASSANYGYTF.